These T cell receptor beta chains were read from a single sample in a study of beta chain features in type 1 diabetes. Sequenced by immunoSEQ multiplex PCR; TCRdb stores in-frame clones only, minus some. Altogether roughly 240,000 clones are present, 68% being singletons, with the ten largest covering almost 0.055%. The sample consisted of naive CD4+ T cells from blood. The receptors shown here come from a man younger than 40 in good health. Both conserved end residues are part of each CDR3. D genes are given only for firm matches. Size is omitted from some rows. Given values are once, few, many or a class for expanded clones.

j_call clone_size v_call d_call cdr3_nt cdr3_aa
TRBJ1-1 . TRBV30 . TGTGCCTGGAGACGACTGACGAACACTGAAGCTTTCTTT CAWRRLTNTEAFF
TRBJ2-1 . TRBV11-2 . TGTGCCAGCAGCTTAAGCCCAGGGTACAATGAGCAGTTCTTC CASSLSPGYNEQFF
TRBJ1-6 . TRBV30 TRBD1 TGTGCCTGGAGTGTAGGGACAGATAATTCACCCCTCCACTTT CAWSVGTDNSPLHF
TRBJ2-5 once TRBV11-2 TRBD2 TGTGCCAGCAGCTTAGGACTAGCGGCAAGCCAGTACTTC CASSLGLAASQYF
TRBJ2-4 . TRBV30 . TGTGCCTGGAGCCTAGCCAAAAACATTCAGTACTTC CAWSLAKNIQYF
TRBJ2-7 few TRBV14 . TGTGCCAGCAGCCAAGTGCCGGGGGCAATTGGGTACGAGCAGTACTTC CASSQVPGAIGYEQYF
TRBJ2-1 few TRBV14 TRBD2 TGTGCCAGCAGCCAAGCGTCTAGCGGGAGGAATGAGCAGTTCTTC CASSQASSGRNEQFF
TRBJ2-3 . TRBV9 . TGTGCCAGCAGCGTAGCTGTCCGGGATACGCAGTATTTT CASSVAVRDTQYF
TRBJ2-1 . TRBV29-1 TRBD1 TGCAGCGTTGAGGGACAGAGCTCCTACAATGAGCAGTTCTTC CSVEGQSSYNEQFF
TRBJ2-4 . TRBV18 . TGTGCCAGCTCAACCCAGGGGGGTAAAAACATTCAGTACTTC CASSTQGGKNIQYF
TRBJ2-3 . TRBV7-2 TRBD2 TGTGCCAGCAGCCCCCGGCTAGCGGGAGGGAGCACAGATACGCAGTATTTT CASSPRLAGGSTDTQYF
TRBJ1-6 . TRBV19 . TGTGCCAGTAGTATAACTGGGTGGAACAGAGATAATTCACCCCTCCACTTT CASSITGWNRDNSPLHF
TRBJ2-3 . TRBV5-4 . TGTGCCAGCAGCTTGGCCCCAGATAGCACAGATACGCAGTATTTT CASSLAPDSTDTQYF
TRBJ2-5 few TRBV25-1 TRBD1 TGTGCCAGCAGTGACCCCGGACAGGGGGCAAGGGAGACCCAGTACTTC CASSDPGQGARETQYF
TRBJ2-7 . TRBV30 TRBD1 TGTGCCTGGAGAAGGACAGGGGGCTACGAGCAGTACTTC CAWRRTGGYEQYF
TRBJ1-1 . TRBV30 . TGTGCCTGGAGTCAAACTGAAGCTTTCTTT CAWSQTEAFF
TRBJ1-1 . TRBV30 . TGTGCCTGGAGTGTACCCACCAAAGGACCTGAAGCTTTCTTT CAWSVPTKGPEAFF
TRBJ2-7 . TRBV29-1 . TGCAGCCGAGGTGGCGAGCAGTACTTC CSRGGEQYF
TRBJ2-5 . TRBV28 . TGTGCCAGCGGAACAAGGGAGACCCAGTACTTC CASGTRETQYF
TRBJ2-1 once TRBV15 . TGTGCCACCAGCCACCGGAGGGGCGAGGTCCTCAATGAGCAGTTCTTC CATSHRRGEVLNEQFF
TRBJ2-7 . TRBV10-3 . TGTGCCATCAGTGCGGGAACTATGTCCATCTACGAGCAGTACTTC CAISAGTMSIYEQYF
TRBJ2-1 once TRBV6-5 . TGTGCCAGCAGTCTGGGGTACAATGAGCAGTTCTTC CASSLGYNEQFF
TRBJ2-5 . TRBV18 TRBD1 TGTGCCAGCTCACGGGACAGCCTAGGAGAGACCCAGTACTTC CASSRDSLGETQYF
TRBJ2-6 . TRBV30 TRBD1 TGTGCCTTCCCCAGGACAGGGAACGGGGCCAACGTCCTGACTTTC CAFPRTGNGANVLTF
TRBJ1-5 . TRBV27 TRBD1 TGTGCCAGCAGTTCGACAGGGCTGGGTCAGCCCCAGCATTTT CASSSTGLGQPQHF
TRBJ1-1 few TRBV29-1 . TGCAGCGTTGTTTTGAACACTGAAGCTTTCTTT CSVVLNTEAFF
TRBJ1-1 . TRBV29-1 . TGCAGCGTTGACAGGGGTCAGGAAGCTTTCTTT CSVDRGQEAFF
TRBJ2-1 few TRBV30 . TGTGCCTGGAAGACAGAGTACAATGAGCAGTTCTTC CAWKTEYNEQFF
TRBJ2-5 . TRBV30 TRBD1 TGTGCCTGCCGACAGGGCGGGGAGACCCAGTACTTC CACRQGGETQYF
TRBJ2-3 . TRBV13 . TGTGCCAGCAGCTCGGGACGGGTCACAGATACGCAGTATTTT CASSSGRVTDTQYF
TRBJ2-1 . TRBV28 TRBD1 TGTGCCAGCAGTTTTGTCCCGGGACAGGGGGACAATGAGCAGTTCTTC CASSFVPGQGDNEQFF
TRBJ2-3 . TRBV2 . TGTGCCAGCAGAGCGGAAACCCACACAGATACGCAGTATTTT CASRAETHTDTQYF
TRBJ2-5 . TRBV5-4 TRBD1 TGTGCCAGCAGCTTGGTACGGGACAGCCTTCGGCAGTACTTC CASSLVRDSLRQYF
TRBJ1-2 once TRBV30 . TGTGCCTGGAGTGTACGAAGGGGGGGCAGTGGCTACACCTTC CAWSVRRGGSGYTF
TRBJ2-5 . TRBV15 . TGTGCCACCAGCAGAACGACAGTACAAGAGACCCAGTACTTC CATSRTTVQETQYF
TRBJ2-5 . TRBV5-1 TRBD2 TGCGCCAGCAGCTACGGGACTAGCGGGGAGACCCAGTACTTC CASSYGTSGETQYF
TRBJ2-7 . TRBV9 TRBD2 TGTGCCAGCAGCGTAGAGGGCGGGAGTAGAAGCTACGAGCAGTACTTC CASSVEGGSRSYEQYF
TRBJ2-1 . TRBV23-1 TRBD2 TGCGCCAGCAGCTCGGGACTAGCGGGGGGAAGGGAGCAGTTCTTC CASSSGLAGGREQFF
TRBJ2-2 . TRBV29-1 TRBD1 TGCAGCGTCGGGACAGGGTTTGCCGGGGAGCTGTTTTTT CSVGTGFAGELFF
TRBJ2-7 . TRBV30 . TGTGCCTGGAGTGTAGGGCAGGGCGTGTACGAGCAGTACTTC CAWSVGQGVYEQYF
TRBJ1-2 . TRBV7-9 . TGTGCCAGCAGCTTGAGCAGTTACTATGGCTACACCTTC CASSLSSYYGYTF
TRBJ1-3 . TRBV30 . TGTGCCTGGAGCGCCTTGGCGGCGTCGGACACCATATATTTT CAWSALAASDTIYF
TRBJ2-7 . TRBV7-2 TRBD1 TGTGCCAGCAGCTCCGGACAGGGTCGGTCCTACGAGCAGTACTTC CASSSGQGRSYEQYF
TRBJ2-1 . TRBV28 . TGTGCCAGCAGTTTAAGAGCTGGGGGCTCCCTAAACCTATTCTCCTACAATGAGCAGTTCTTC CASSLRAGGSLNLFSYNEQFF